This T cell receptor beta chain was found in a study of vaccination and CD4 T cells after COVID-19. The Oncomine TCR Beta short-read assay sequenced DNA from cultured CD4+ T cells. TCRdb fed the PCR reads into MiXCR, producing one record per CDR3 protein. There are approximately 10,000 distinct CDR3 sequences in the sample; 50% to 60% occur only once, and around a quarter lies in the top ten. This clonotype showed up just a few times. The antigen remains unidentified. This CDR3 spans 16 amino acids. From germline, CDR1 is SGHVS and CDR2 FQNEAQ. Between the trimmed V and J ends, which lost 1 base and 4 bases, there was a span of 14 bases. Indicated treatment: roughly 10-day PBMC culture with coronavirus spike peptide pools or control peptides (ViraFEST assay). Using peptide pools, antigen-specific T cells were expanded in ViraFEST before TCRs were sequenced.

What was sequenced was CD4+ T cells from blood, cultured in vitro. This rearrangement joins TRBV7-8 to TRBJ1-5, with D uncertain. The sequence came from a human donor who had recovered from COVID-19. The chain's CDR3 is CASSLGQTTWNQPQHF. Here the CDR3 DNA reads TGTGCCAGCAGCTTAGGACAAACGACCTGGAATCAGCCCCAGCATTTT.